The T cell receptor (beta chain) under discussion was sequenced for a study of technical replicates of blood from several donors. Assay used: immunoSEQ multiplex PCR; TCRdb lists only in-frame clones, some missing. The profile shows some 74,000 clones, 89% of them singletons. The CDR3 has 13 residues. Germline trimming cut 8 bases from V and 1 base from J; bases unmatched to any gene: 0. Looked up from germline, CDR1 is MNHEY and CDR2 is SMNVEV (reference sequence). The chain employs TRBV27 and TRBJ2-3, with 10 nucleotides matching TRBD2. The sample comprised T cells isolated from PBMCs. This TCR derives from a human donor in good health. CDR3 nucleotide sequence: TGTGCCAGCGGACTAGCGGGCACAGATACGCAGTATTTT. Its translation: CASGLAGTDTQYF.